This T cell receptor (beta chain) was identified in a study of T cells after posttransplantation cyclophosphamide. This clone was recorded many times. Clones were read by immunoSEQ multiplex PCR, and TCRdb kept only the in-frame ones, dropping some. The data show 30,000 to 35,000 clones, with none appearing a single time. This CDR3 has 17 amino acids. Germline V gene lookup returns CDR1 LNHDA and CDR2 SQIVND (reference sequence). V lost 3 bases and J lost 6; bases outside the gene matches: 16. The receptor was derived from a woman in her 30s in good health and a related stem cell transplant donor. The specimen was PBMCs. This chain links TRBV19 with TRBJ1-1; 7 nucleotides match TRBD1. CDR3 amino acids: CASSMVPGQRLNAEAFF. The CDR3 DNA is TGTGCCAGTAGTATGGTACCGGGACAGCGCCTCAACGCTGAAGCTTTCTTT.